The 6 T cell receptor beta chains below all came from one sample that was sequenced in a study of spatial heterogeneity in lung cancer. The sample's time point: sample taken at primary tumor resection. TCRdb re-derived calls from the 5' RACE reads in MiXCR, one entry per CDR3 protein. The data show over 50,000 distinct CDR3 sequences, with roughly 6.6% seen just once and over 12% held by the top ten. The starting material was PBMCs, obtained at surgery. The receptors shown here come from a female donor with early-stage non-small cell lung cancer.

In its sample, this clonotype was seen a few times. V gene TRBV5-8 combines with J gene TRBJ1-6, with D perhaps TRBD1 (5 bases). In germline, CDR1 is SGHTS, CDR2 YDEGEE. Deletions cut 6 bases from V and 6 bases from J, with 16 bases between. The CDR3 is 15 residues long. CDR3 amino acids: CASTPSRDGNSPLHF. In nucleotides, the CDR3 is TGTGCCAGCACACCGTCCAGGGACGGTAATTCACCCCTCCACTTT.

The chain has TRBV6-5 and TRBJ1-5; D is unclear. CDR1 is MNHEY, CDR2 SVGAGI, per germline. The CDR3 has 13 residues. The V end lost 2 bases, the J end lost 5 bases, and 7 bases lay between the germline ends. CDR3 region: CASSYALDQPQHF. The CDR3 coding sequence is TGTGCCAGCAGTTACGCCCTTGATCAGCCCCAGCATTTT.

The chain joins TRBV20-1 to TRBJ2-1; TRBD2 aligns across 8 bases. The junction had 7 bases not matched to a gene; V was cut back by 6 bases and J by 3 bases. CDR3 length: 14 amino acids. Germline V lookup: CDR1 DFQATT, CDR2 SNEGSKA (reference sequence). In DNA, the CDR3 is TGCAGTGCCAATCCAGCGGGGGTCTACAATGAGCAGTTCTTC. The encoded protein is CSANPAGVYNEQFF.

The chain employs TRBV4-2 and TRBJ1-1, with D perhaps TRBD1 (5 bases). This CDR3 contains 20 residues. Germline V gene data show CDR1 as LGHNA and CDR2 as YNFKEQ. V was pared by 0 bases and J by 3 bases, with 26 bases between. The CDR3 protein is CASSQDPPGLVSGYYTEAFF. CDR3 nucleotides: TGTGCCAGCAGCCAAGACCCCCCAGGGTTGGTATCCGGGTACTACACTGAAGCTTTCTTT.

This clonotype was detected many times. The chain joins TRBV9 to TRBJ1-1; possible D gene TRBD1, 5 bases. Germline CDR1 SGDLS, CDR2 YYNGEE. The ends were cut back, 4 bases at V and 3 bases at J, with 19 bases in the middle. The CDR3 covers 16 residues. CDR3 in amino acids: CASSPYVGEGDTEAFF. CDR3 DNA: TGTGCCAGCAGCCCCTACGTCGGGGAAGGGGACACTGAAGCTTTCTTT.

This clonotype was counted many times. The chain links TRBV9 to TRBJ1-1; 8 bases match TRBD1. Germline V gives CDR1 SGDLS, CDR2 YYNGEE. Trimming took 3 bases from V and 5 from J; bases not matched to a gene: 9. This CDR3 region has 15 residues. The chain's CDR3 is CASSAHGQGATEAFF. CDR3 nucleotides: TGTGCCAGCAGCGCCCATGGACAGGGAGCGACTGAAGCTTTCTTT.